These 5 T cell receptor beta chains share one sample of origin, sequenced in a study of T-cell reconstitution after alpha-beta-depleted transplantation in children. Preparation of the TCRbeta library used unique molecular identifiers. TCRdb re-derived calls from the PCR reads in MiXCR, one entry per CDR3 protein. The sample carries around 300,000 distinct CDR3 sequences, over 9.5% recorded once. Sequencing used PBMCs, obtained before TCRalphabeta/CD19-depleted stem cell transplant. All receptors come from a boy under two years old with acute myeloid leukemia, due to receive a stem cell transplant.

Many counts were recorded for this clonotype. V is TRBV19 and J is TRBJ2-5; TRBD2 matches at 7 bases. CDR3 size: 17 residues. Trimming at V came to 5 bases and at J to 1 base, leaving 13 bases not matched to a gene. Germline assignment: CDR1 LNHDA and CDR2 SQIVND (reference sequence). Here the CDR3 reads CASSRGGPGRTQETQYF. In DNA, the CDR3 is TGTGCCAGTAGTCGCGGGGGACCGGGACGGACCCAAGAGACCCAGTACTTC.

The rearrangement joins TRBV18 to TRBJ2-7; 8 bases line up with TRBD1. From germline, CDR1 is KGHSH and CDR2 LQKENI. The CDR3 extends over 16 amino acids. The V segment lost 0 bases and the J segment 7 bases; nucleotides outside the gene matches: 11. Here the CDR3 reads CASSPPGERGTGEQYF. In nucleotides, the CDR3 is TGTGCCAGCTCACCACCAGGGGAAAGGGGGACAGGAGAGCAGTACTTC.

This clonotype was recorded many times. V is TRBV29-1 and J is TRBJ2-1; TRBD2 aligns across 8 bases. The CDR3 is 15 amino acids. CDR1 SQVTM and CDR2 ANQGSEA come from the germline V gene. The junction had 7 bases not matched to a gene; V was cut back by 5 bases and J by 1 base. The CDR3: CSVTGRARSYNEQFF. As DNA, the CDR3 is TGCAGCGTTACCGGGAGGGCTAGGTCCTACAATGAGCAGTTCTTC.

This clonotype was seen many times. The chain links TRBV20-1 to TRBJ2-3, with D possibly being TRBD2 (6 bases). The CDR3 is 12 residues long. CDR1 DFQATT and CDR2 SNEGSKA come from the germline V gene (reference sequence). V was shortened by 1 base and J by 10 bases, with 12 bases between the two germline ends. The CDR3 DNA follows: TGCAGTGCTAGAGGCCGAAGGGAGGCGCAGTATTTT. Its translation is CSARGRREAQYF.

For this clonotype: With a much larger clone just one base away, this may be a read error. V is TRBV6-1 and J is TRBJ2-7; D is possibly TRBD2 (6 bases). The V and J ends lost 9 bases and 4 bases respectively, with 16 bases between them. The germline gives CDR1 MNHNS, CDR2 SASEGT. CDR3 length equals 13 residues. CDR3 sequence: CASQGDLSYEQYF. The CDR3 DNA follows: TGTGCCAGTCAAGGGGACTTAAGTTACGAGCAGTACTTC.